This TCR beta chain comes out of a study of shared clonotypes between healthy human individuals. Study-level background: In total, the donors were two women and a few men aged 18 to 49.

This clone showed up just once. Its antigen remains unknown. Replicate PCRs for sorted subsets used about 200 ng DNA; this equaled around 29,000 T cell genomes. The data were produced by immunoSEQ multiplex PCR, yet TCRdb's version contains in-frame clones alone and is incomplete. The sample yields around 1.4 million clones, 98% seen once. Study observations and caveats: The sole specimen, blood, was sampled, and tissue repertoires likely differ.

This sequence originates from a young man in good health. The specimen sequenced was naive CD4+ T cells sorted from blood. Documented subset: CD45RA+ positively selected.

The CDR3 bases are TGCGCCAGCAGCCCAGGGGGGTCACCAGAGACCCAGTACTTC. Its translation: CASSPGGSPETQYF. This chain connects TRBV5-1 to TRBJ2-5; possible D gene TRBD1, 7 bases. Germline CDR1 reads SGHRS; CDR2 reads YFSETQ. The CDR3 extends over 14 amino acids. V was cut by 4 bases and J by 4 bases, with 14 bases left in between.